In this sample, the clone carrying this T cell receptor beta chain turned up many times. Antigen: not known. This specimen belongs to a study of T cell repertoires in cytomegalovirus infection. Background on the study: CMV epitopes, recently identified HLA-C-restricted and well-studied HLA-B-restricted, were used. It can be stated that public TCR beta signatures indicated CMV infection as well as a matching HLA type.

Study findings and constraints: Summed frequency of shared TCR beta families picked out CMV carriers who also had the relevant HLA.

The CDR3 extends over 17 amino acids. V lost 2 bases, J lost 0 bases, and 14 bases lay in between. Germline-derived CDR1 and CDR2 are SGHTA and FQGNSA. TCRdb passed the reads through MiXCR, listing each CDR3 protein once. The sample comprises approximately 910,000 distinct CDR3 sequences, around a third of which are singletons, and around 15% rests with the top ten. Sample: cultured CD8+ T cells from PBMCs, taken from culture after CMV antigen stimulation. The receptor comes from a human donor in good health (CMV status not recorded). Some clones in this sample may be carry-over from other donors' samples. V gene TRBV7-2 combines with J gene TRBJ1-5; D possibly corresponds to TRBD1 (6 bases). Here the CDR3 DNA reads TGTGCCAGCAGCTTATCAGGGGCCCAGAATAGCAATCAGCCCCAGCATTTT. This sequence encodes CASSLSGAQNSNQPQHF.